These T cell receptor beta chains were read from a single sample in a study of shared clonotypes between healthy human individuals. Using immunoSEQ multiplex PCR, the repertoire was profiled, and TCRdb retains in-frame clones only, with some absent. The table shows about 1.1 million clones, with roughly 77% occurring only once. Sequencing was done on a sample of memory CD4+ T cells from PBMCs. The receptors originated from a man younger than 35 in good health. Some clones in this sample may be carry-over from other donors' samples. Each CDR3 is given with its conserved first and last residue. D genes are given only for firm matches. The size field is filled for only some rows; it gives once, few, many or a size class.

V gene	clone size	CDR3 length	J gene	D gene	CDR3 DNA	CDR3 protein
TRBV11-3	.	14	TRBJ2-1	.	TGTGCCAGCAGCTCCAATGCCCTTTACAATGAGCAGTTCTTC	CASSSNALYNEQFF
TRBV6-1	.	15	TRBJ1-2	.	TGTGCCAGCAGCCCGAAGGGGTTTTCGAGCTATGGCTACACCTTC	CASSPKGFSSYGYTF
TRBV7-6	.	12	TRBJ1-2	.	TGTGCCAGCAGCTTAGCAGGTCCTGGCTACACCTTC	CASSLAGPGYTF
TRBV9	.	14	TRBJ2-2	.	TGTGCCAGCAGCGCGGTAACGAACACCGGGGAGCTGTTTTTT	CASSAVTNTGELFF
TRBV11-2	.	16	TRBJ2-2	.	TGTGCCAGCAGTCCATCCGTGACTAGGGGCACCGGGGAGCTGTTTTTT	CASSPSVTRGTGELFF
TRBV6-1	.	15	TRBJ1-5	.	TGTGCCAGCAGTGAACTAGGGGGGGGCAATCAGCCCCAGCATTTT	CASSELGGGNQPQHF
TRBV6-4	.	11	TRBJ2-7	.	TGTGCCGCACCAGAAAGCCACGAGCAGTACTTC	CAAPESHEQYF
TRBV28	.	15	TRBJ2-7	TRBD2	TGTGCCAGCAGTTCCGGGACTAGCGGGGCCTACGAGCAGTACTTC	CASSSGTSGAYEQYF
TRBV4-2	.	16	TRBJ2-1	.	TGTGCCAGCAGCCAACCGACCGCAGAGCACTACAATGAGCAGTTCTTC	CASSQPTAEHYNEQFF
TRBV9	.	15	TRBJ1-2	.	TGTGCCAGCAGCGTATTCTCAGGCAGTCAAGATGGCTACACCTTC	CASSVFSGSQDGYTF
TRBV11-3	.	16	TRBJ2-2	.	TGTGCCAGCAGCTTAGACGGGGGCGCGAACACCGGGGAGCTGTTTTTT	CASSLDGGANTGELFF
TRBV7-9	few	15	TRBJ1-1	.	TGTGCCAGCAGCCCCCCAGGGTCCGGGAACACTGAAGCTTTCTTT	CASSPPGSGNTEAFF
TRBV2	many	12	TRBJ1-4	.	TGTGCCAGCATCTCGACAGGCGAAAAACTGTTTTTT	CASISTGEKLFF
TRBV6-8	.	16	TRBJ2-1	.	TGTGCCAGCAGGGACTACAGGGCCAGGATGGGGAATGAGCAGTTCTTC	CASRDYRARMGNEQFF
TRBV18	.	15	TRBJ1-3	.	TGTGCCAGCTCATCCAGCCGGTCTGACGGAAACACCATATATTTT	CASSSSRSDGNTIYF
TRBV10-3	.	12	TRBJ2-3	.	TGTGCCAGCATGGAGGGAACAGATACGCAGTATTTT	CASMEGTDTQYF
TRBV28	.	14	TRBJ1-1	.	TGTGCCAGCAGTTTTCTACGGGAGAACACTGAAGCTTTCTTT	CASSFLRENTEAFF
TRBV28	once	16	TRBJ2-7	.	TGTGCCAGCAGTTCGATTGCCCGGGGCCGTGTCTACGAGCAGTACTTC	CASSSIARGRVYEQYF
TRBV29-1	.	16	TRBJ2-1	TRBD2	TGCAGCGTTGACCAATTCAGCGGGATAACCTACAATGAGCAGTTCTTC	CSVDQFSGITYNEQFF
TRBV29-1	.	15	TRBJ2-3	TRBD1	TGCAGCGTTGACCGACAGGGGGGAAGCACAGATACGCAGTATTTT	CSVDRQGGSTDTQYF
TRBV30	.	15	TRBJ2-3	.	TGTGCCTGGAGTGTGGGGAGCGGGCGCACAGATACGCAGTATTTT	CAWSVGSGRTDTQYF
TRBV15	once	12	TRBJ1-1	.	TGTGCCACCAGCGGAGAGTCGGGTGAAGCTTTCTTT	CATSGESGEAFF
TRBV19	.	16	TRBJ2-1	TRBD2	TGTGCCAGTAGTGCCTTTGGACTAGCGGGGAACAATGAGCAGTTCTTC	CASSAFGLAGNNEQFF
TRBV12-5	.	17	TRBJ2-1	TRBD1	TGTGCTAGTGGTTTGGCCCCCGGGACAGGGATATACAATGAGCAGTTCTTC	CASGLAPGTGIYNEQFF
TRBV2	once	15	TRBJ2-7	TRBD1	TGTGCCAGCAGTCCCAGGACAGGGGGAGGTAACGAGCAGTACTTC	CASSPRTGGGNEQYF
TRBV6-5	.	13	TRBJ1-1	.	TGTGCCAGCAGTTACGGACCCGTAGGTGAAGCTTTCTTT	CASSYGPVGEAFF
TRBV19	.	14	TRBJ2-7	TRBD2	TGTGCCAGTAGTGTGGTAGCGGGTCCCTACGAGCAGTACTTC	CASSVVAGPYEQYF
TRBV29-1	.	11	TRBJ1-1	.	TGCAGCGTTGACAGGCCGACTGAAGCTTTCTTT	CSVDRPTEAFF
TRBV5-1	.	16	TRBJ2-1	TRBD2	TGCGCCAGCAGCAATTCGCCGGGACTAGACTACAATGAGCAGTTCTTC	CASSNSPGLDYNEQFF
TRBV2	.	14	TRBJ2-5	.	TGTGCCTCAGCAGATCCAGGAGGCCCGGAGACCCAGTACTTC	CASADPGGPETQYF
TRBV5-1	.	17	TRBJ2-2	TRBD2	TGCGCCAGCAGCGGGGGGACTAGCGGGAGGTACACCGGGGAGCTGTTTTTT	CASSGGTSGRYTGELFF
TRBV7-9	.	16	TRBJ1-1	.	TGCGCCAGCAGCTTAAGGGCCCACGGGCGGGAGACTGAAGCTTTCTTT	CASSLRAHGRETEAFF
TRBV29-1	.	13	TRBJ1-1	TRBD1	TGCAGCGTTCAAACAGGGGGGGACACTGAAGCTTTCTTT	CSVQTGGDTEAFF
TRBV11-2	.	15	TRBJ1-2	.	TGTGCCAGCAGCGAATCGGGACACCTGTTCAGTGGCTACACCTTC	CASSESGHLFSGYTF